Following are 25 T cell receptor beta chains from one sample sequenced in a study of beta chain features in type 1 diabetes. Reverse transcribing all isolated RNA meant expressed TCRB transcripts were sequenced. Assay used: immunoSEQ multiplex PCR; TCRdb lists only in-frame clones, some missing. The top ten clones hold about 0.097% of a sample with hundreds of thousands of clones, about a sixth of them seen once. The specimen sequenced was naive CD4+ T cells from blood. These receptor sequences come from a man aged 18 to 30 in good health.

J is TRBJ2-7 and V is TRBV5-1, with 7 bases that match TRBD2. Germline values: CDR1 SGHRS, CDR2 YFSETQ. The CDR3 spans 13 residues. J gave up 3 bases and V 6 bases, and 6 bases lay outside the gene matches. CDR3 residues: CASTSGLDYEQYF. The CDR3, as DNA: TGCGCCAGCACCTCCGGACTAGACTACGAGCAGTACTTC.

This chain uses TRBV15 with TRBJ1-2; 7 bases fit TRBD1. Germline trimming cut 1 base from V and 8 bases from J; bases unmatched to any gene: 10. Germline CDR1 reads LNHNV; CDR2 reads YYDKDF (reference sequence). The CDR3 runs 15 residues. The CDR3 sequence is CATSRGERGPRGYTF. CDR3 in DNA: TGTGCCACCAGCAGAGGAGAAAGGGGGCCTCGGGGCTACACCTTC.

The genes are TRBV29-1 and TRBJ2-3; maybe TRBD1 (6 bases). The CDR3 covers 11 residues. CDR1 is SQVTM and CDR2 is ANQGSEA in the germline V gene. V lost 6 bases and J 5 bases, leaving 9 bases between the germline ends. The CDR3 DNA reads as TGCAGCGTCAGGGGAAAAGATACGCAGTATTTT. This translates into CSVRGKDTQYF.

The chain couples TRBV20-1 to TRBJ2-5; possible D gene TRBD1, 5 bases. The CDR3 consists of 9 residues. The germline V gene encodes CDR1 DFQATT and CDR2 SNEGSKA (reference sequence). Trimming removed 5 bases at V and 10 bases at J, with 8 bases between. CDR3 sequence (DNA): TGCAGTGCTTCCAGGGACCAGTACTTC. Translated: CSASRDQYF.

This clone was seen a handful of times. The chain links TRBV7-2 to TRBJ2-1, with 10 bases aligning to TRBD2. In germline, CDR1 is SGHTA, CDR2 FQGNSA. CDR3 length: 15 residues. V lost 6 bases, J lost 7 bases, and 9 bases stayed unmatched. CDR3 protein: CASRRPGLALNEQFF. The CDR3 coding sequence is TGTGCCAGCAGGCGACCGGGACTAGCGTTAAATGAGCAGTTCTTC.

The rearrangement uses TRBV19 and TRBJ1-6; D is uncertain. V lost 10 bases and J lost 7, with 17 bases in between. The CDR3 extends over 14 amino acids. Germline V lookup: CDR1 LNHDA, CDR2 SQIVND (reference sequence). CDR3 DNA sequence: TGTGCCACTACGACCACGGGTGTCAATTCACCCCTCCACTTT. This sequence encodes CATTTTGVNSPLHF.

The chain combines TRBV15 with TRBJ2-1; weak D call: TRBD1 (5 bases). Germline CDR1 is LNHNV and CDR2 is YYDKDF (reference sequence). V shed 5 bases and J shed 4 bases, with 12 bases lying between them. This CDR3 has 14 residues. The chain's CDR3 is CATSSGYDYNEQFF. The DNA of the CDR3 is TGTGCCACCAGCTCAGGGTACGATTACAATGAGCAGTTCTTC.

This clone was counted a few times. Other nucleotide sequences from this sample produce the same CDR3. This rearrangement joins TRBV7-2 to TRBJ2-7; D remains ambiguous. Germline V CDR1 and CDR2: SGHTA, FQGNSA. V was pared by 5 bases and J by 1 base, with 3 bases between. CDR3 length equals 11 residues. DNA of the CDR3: TGTGCCAGCAGCGTTTCCTACGAGCAGTACTTC. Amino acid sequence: CASSVSYEQYF.

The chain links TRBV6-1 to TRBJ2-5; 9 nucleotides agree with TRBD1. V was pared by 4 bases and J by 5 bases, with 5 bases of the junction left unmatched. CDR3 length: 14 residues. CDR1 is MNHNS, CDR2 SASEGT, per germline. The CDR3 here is CASSVDRGRETQYF. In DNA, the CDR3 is TGTGCCAGCAGTGTGGACAGGGGAAGGGAGACCCAGTACTTC.

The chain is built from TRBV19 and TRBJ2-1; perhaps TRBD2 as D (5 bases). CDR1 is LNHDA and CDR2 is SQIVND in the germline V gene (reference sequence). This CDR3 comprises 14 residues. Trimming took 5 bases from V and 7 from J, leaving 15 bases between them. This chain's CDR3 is CASSPWTGKNEQFF. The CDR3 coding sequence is TGTGCCAGTAGTCCGTGGACTGGTAAGAATGAGCAGTTCTTC.

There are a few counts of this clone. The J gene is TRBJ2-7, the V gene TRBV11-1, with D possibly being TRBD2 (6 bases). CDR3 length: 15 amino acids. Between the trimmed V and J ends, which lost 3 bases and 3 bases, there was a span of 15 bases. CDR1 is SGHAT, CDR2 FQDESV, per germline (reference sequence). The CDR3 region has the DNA TGTGCCAGCAGCTTTTCGGCTCCGGGGGTCTACGAGCAGTACTTC. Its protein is CASSFSAPGVYEQYF.

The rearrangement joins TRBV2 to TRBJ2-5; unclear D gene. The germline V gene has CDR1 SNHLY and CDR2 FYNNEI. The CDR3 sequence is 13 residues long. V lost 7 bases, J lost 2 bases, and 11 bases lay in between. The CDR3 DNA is TGTGCCAGCAAGTTTGTATCACAAGAGACCCAGTACTTC. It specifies CASKFVSQETQYF.

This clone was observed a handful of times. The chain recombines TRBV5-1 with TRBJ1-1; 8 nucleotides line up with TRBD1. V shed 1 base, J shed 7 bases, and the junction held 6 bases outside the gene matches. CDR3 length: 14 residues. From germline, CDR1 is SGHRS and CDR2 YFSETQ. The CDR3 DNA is TGCGCCAGCAGCTTGTCTTGGGGACAGGTTGAAGCTTTCTTT. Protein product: CASSLSWGQVEAFF.

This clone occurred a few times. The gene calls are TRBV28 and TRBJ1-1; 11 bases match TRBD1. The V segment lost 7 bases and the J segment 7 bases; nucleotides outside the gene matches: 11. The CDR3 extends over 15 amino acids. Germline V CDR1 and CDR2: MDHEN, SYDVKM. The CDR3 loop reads CASTGAGTGGGEAFF. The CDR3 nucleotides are TGTGCCAGCACTGGTGCCGGGACAGGGGGAGGTGAAGCTTTCTTT. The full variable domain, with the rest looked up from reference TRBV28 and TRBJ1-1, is DVKVTQSSRYLVKRTGEKVFLECVQDMDHENMFWYRQDPGLGLRLIYFSYDVKMKEKGDIPEGYSVSREKKERFSLILESASTNQTSMYLCASTGAGTGGGEAFFGQGTRLTVV.

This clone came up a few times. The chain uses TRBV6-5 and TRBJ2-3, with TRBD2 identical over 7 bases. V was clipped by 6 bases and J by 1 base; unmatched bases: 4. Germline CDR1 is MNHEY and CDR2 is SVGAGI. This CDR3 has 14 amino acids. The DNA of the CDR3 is TGTGCCAGCAGAAGAGGACTAGGCACAGATACGCAGTATTTT. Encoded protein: CASRRGLGTDTQYF.

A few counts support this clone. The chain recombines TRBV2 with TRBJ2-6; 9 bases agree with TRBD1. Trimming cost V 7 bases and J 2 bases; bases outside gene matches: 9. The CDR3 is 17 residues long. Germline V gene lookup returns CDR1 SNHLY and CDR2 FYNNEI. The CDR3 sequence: CASKGGQGRPGANVLTF. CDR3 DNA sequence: TGTGCCAGCAAGGGAGGACAGGGGCGTCCTGGGGCCAACGTCCTGACTTTC.

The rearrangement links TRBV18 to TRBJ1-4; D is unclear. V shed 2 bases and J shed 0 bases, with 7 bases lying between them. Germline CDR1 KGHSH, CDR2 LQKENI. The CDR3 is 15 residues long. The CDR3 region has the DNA TGTGCCAGCTCACCAGGCAACCCAACTAATGAAAAACTGTTTTTT. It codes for CASSPGNPTNEKLFF.

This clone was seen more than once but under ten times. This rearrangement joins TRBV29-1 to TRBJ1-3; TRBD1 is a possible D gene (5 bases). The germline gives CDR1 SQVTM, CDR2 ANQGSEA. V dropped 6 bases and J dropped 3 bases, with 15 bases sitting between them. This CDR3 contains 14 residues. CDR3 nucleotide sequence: TGCAGCGTGCCCGGGCAGGGTGGTGGAAACACCATATATTTT. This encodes CSVPGQGGGNTIYF. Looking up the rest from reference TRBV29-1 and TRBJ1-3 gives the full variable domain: SAVISQKPSRDICQRGTSLTIQCQVDSQVTMMFWYRQQPGQSLTLIATANQGSEATYESGFVIDKFPISRPNLTFSTLTVSNMSPEDSSIYLCSVPGQGGGNTIYFGEGSWLTVV.

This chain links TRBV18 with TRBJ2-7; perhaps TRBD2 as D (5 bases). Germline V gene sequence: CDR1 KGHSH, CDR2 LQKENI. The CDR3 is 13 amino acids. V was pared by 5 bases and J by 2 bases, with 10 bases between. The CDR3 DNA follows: TGTGCCAGCTCAAGAGAGGGAACCTACGAGCAGTACTTC. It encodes CASSREGTYEQYF.

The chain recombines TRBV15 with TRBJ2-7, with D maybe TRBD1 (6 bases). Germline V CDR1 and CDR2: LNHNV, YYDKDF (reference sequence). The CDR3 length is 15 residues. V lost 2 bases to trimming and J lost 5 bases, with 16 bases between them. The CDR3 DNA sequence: TGTGCCACCAGCAGAAATCAGGGGACCACCAACGAGCAGTACTTC. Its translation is CATSRNQGTTNEQYF. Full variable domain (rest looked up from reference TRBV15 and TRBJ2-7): DAMVIQNPRYQVTQFGKPVTLSCSQTLNHNVMYWYQQKSSQAPKLLFHYYDKDFNNEADTPDNFQSRRPNTSFCFLDIRSPGLGDTAMYLCATSRNQGTTNEQYFGPGTRLTVT.

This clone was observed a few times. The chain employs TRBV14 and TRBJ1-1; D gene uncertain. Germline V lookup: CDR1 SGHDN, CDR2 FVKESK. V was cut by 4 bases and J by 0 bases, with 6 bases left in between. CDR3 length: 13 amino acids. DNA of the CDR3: TGTGCCAGCAGCCTCGACCTGAACACTGAAGCTTTCTTT. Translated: CASSLDLNTEAFF.

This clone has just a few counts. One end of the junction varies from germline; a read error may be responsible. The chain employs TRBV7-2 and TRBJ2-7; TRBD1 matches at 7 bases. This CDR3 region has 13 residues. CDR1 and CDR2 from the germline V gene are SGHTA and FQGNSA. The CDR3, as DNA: TGTGCCAGCCGCTTAGACAGGGACCACGAGCAGTACTTC. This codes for CASRLDRDHEQYF.

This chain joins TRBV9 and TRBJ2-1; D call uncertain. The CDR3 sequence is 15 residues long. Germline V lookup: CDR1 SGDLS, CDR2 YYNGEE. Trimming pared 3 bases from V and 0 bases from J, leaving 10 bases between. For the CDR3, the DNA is TGTGCCAGCAGCGAACGGCCTAGCTCCTACAATGAGCAGTTCTTC. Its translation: CASSERPSSYNEQFF.

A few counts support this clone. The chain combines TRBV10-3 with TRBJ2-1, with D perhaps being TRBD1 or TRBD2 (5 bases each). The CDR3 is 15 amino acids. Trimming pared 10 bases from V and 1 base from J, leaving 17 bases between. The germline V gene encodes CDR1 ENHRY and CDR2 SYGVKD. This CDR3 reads CATTQGRSSYNEQFF. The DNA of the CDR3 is TGTGCCACAACCCAGGGACGGAGTTCCTACAATGAGCAGTTCTTC.

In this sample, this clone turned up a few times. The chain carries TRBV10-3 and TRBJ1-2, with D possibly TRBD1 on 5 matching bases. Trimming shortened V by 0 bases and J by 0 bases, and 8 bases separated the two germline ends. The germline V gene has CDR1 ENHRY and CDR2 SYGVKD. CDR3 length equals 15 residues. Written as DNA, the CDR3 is TGTGCCATCAGTGAGTCGGGGACTGCTAACTATGGCTACACCTTC. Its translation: CAISESGTANYGYTF.